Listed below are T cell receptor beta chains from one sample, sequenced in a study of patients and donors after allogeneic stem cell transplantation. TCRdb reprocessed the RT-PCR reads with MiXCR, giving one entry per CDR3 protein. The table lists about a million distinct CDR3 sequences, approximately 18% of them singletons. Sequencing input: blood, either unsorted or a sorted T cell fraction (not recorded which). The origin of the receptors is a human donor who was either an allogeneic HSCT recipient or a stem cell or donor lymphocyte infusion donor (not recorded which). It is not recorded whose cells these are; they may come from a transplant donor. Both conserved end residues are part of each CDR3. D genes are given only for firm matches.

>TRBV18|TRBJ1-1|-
CASSPTRPNTEAFF
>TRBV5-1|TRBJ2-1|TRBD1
CASSLPGQANEQFF
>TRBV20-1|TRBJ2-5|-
CSARPAARETQYF
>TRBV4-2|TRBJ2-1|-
CASSQDTSDSDNEQFF
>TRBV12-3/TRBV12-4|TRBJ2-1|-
CASSFPASLSYNEQFF
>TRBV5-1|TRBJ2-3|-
CASSLVTSTDTQYF
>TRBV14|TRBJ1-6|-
CASSQDRRHSPLHF
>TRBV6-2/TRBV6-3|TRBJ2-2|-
CASSYSISLTGELFF
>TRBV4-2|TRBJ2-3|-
CASSQDRGAGSDTQYF
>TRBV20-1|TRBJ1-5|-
CSAILTGNQPQHF
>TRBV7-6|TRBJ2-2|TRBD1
CASSLGQGENTGELFF
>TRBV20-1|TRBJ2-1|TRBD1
CSARLGGDEQFF
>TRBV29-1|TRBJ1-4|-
CSVEELGRGKLFF
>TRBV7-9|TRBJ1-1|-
CASSLTTLDRDAFF
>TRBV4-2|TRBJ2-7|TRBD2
CASSPLPRTSSSYEQYF
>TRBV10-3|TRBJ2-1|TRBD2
CAISTSGLYNEQFF
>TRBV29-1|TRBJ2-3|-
CSGQQYTDTQYF
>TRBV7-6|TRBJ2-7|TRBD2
CASSNPAGGSEQYF
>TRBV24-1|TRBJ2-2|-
CATSANSNTGELFF
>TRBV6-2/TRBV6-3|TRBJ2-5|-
CASRRQPEQETQYF
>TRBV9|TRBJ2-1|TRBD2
CASSGQRELTYNEQFF
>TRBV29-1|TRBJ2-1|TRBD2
CSVTGTRGNEQFF